This TCR beta chain was sequenced for a study of CD8 T cells in cerebrospinal fluid in Alzheimer's disease. Findings of the study overall: EBV-specific clones showed no enrichment in Alzheimer's patients and were not the top expanded clones. Compared with controls, mild cognitive impairment or Alzheimer's disease patients showed higher maximum CSF clone percentages. Healthy subjects less often had a clone of at least 3% than Alzheimer's patients.

Considering frequency, this clonotype is medium-sized (0.01 to 0.1%). Its antigen is not known. In germline, CDR1 is SGHRS, CDR2 YFSETQ. This CDR3 is 17 amino acids long. 10X single-cell V(D)J and 5' gene-expression libraries profiled CSF cells. TCRdb reanalyzed the 10x single-cell sequencing reads and collapses them to one entry per CDR3 protein, without DNA. The sample table sets out over 1,000 distinct CDR3 sequences. V gene TRBV5-1 combines with J gene TRBJ1-1; without DNA, the TCRdb call of TRBD1 cannot be checked. The source is a human donor in good health. Input material: cerebrospinal fluid. The CDR3 sequence is CASSLKLHQGGSTEAFF.